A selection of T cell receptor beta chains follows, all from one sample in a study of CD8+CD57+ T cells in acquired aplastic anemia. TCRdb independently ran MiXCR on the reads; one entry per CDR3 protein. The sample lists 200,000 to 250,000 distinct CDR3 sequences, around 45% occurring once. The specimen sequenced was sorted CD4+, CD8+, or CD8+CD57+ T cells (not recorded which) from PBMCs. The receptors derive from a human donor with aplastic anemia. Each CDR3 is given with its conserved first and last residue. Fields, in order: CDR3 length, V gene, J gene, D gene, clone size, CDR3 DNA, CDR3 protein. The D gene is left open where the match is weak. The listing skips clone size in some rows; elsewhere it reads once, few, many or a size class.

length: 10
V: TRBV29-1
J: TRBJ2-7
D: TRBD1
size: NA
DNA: TGCAGCGTTGAACCGAGGGGGCCGAACTTC
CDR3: CSVEPRGPNF

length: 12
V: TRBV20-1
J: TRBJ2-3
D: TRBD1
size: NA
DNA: TGCAGTGCCACCTCAGGGGGAGATACGCAGTATTTT
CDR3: CSATSGGDTQYF

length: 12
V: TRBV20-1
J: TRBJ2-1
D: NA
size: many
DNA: TGCAGTGCTAGAGTGGGACGCAATGAGCAGTTCTTC
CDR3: CSARVGRNEQFF

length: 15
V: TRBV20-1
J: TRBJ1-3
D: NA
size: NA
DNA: TGCAGTGCTGGCGCCCCCGGGGCAACTGGAAGCACCATATATTTT
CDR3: CSAGAPGATGSTIYF

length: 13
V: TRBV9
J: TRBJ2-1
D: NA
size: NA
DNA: TGTGCCAGCAGCGTGGACCTACGAAATGAGCAGTTCTTC
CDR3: CASSVDLRNEQFF

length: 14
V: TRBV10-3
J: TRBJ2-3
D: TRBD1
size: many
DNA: TGTGCCAACGGACAGGGGAATTTCCCAGATACGCAGTATTTT
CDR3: CANGQGNFPDTQYF

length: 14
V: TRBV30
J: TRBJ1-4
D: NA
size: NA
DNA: TGTGCCTGGAACGGGGGGACGAGTAATGAAAAACTGTTTTTT
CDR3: CAWNGGTSNEKLFF

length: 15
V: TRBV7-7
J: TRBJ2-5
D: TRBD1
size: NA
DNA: TGTGCTAGCAGCGTGGAAGACAGGGACCAAGAGACCCAGTACTTC
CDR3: CASSVEDRDQETQYF

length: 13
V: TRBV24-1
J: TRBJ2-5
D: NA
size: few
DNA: TGTGCCACCAGTGATCCACTCGATGAGGACCAGTACTTC
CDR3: CATSDPLDEDQYF

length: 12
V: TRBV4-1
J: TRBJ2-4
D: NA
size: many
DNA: TGCGCCAGCAGCCAAGAGCGGGGCACTCAGTACTTC
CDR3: CASSQERGTQYF

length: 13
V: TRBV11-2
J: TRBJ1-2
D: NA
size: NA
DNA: TGTGCCAGCAGCCCCGGAGATTACTATGGCTACACCTTC
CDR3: CASSPGDYYGYTF

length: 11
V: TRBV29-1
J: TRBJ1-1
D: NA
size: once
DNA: TGCAGCGTTGAAGGGACTAAAGAAGCTTTCTTT
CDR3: CSVEGTKEAFF

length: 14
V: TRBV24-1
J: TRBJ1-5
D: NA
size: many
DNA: TGTGCCACCAGTGATTTGGAAAGCAATCAGCCCCAGCATTTT
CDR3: CATSDLESNQPQHF

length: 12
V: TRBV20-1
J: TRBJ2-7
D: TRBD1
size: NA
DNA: TGCAGTGCTACGGACAGGGGGCACGAGCAGTACTTC
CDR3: CSATDRGHEQYF

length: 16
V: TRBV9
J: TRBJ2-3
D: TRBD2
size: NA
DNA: TGTGCCAGCAGCGTAGGAGCGGGAGGGCCCACAGATACGCAGTATTTT
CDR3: CASSVGAGGPTDTQYF

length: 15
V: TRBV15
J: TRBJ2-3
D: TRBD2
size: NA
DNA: TGTGCCACCAGCAGCGGGAGGGCTGGCACAGATACGCAGTATTTT
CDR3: CATSSGRAGTDTQYF

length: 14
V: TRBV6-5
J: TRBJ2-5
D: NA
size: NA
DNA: TGTGCCAGCAGCTACCCGGGGGAAAGGGAGACCCAGTACTTC
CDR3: CASSYPGERETQYF

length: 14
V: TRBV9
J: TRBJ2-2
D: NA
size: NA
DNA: TGTGCCAGCAGCGTAAGAAGTACGGCCGGGGAGCTGTTTTTT
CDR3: CASSVRSTAGELFF

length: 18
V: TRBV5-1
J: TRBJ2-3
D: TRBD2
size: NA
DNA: TGCGCCAGCAGCTTGGAGGTTGAGCGGGGGGGCCACACAGATACGCAGTATTTT
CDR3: CASSLEVERGGHTDTQYF

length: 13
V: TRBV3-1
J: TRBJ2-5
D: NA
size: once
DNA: TGTGCCAGCAGCCCGGCTAACCAAGAGACCCAGTATTTC
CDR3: CASSPANQETQYF

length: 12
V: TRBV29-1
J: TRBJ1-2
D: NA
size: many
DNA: TGCAGCGTTGAACTCAGAAACTATGGCTACACCTTC
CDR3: CSVELRNYGYTF

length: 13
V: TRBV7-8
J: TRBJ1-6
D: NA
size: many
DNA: TGTGCCAGCAGCTCGCAACAGGGAAAACCCCTCCACTTT
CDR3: CASSSQQGKPLHF

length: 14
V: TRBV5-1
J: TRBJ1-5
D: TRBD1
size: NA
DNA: TGCGCCAGCAGCTCGGGACAGGGGGCTCAGCCCCAGCATTTT
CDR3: CASSSGQGAQPQHF

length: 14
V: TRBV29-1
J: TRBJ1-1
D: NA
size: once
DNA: TGCAGCGTGCGCCGCGGGACAAGTAACACTGAAGCTTTCTTT
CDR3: CSVRRGTSNTEAFF

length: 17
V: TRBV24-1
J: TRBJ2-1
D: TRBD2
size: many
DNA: TGTGCCACCAGTGATCGCACCGGGGAGGGGCCTTACAATGAGCAGTTCTTC
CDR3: CATSDRTGEGPYNEQFF

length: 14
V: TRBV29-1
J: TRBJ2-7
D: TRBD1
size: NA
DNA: TGCAGCGTATACCTGGACAGGGGGCTATACGAGCAGTACTTC
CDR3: CSVYLDRGLYEQYF

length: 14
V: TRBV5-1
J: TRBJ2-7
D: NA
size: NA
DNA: TGCGCCAGCAGCTTCTTAGGCGGAAACTACGAGCAGTACTTC
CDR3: CASSFLGGNYEQYF

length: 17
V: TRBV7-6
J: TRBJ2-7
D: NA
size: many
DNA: TGTGCCAGCAGCTTATCACCGACAGGGAGGTTTTTAGACGAGCAGTACTTC
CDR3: CASSLSPTGRFLDEQYF

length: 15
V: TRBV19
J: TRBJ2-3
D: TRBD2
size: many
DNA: TGTGCCAGTAGTATGGGTAGCGGGAGCCCAGATACGCAGTATTTT
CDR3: CASSMGSGSPDTQYF

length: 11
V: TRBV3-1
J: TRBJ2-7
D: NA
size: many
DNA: TGTGCCAGCAGCCAGGGTCACGAGCAGTACTTC
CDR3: CASSQGHEQYF

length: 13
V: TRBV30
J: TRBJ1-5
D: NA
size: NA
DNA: TGTGCCGGTAATACAGGGCCGGGTCAGCCCCAGCATTTT
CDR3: CAGNTGPGQPQHF

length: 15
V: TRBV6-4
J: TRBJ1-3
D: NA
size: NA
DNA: TGTACCAGAGGGGACCGGGGTTTCGCTGGAAACACCATATATTTT
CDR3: CTRGDRGFAGNTIYF

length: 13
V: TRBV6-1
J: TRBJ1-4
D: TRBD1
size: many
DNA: TGTGCCAGCAGTTCAGGGGGCTGGGAAAAACTGTTTTTT
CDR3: CASSSGGWEKLFF

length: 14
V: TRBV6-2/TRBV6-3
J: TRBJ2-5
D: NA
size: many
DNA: TGTGCCAGCTGCGACAGGCTAACGGGTGAGACCCAGTACTTC
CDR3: CASCDRLTGETQYF

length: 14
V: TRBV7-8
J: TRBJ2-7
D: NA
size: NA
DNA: TGTGCCAGCAGCTTGTCGGACAGTCACTACGAGCAGTACTTC
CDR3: CASSLSDSHYEQYF

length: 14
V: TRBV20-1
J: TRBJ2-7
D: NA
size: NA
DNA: TGCAGTGCTAGGGAGGTCGGGGGAGTCTACGAGCAGTACTTC
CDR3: CSAREVGGVYEQYF

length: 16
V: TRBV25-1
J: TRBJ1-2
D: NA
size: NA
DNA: TGTGCCAGCAGTGAATATAGGGCCGAGGGCCGGTATGGCTACACCTTC
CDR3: CASSEYRAEGRYGYTF

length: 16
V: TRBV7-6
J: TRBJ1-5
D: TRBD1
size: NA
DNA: TGTGCCAGCAGCCCGCGCTCGAGGGGGCTTAATCAGCCCCAGCATTTT
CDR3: CASSPRSRGLNQPQHF

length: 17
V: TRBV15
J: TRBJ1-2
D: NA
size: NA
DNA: TGTGCCACCAGCAGAGCCCCGGAAGGGGGGTTTAACTATGGCTACACCTTC
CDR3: CATSRAPEGGFNYGYTF

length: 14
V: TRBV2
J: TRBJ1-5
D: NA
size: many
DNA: TGTGCCAGCAGTGATTATACAGCAAATCAGCTCCAGCATTTT
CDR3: CASSDYTANQLQHF

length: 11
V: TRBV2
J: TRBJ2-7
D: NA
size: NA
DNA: TGTGCTGGGGCGACAGCCTACGAGCAGTACTTC
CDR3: CAGATAYEQYF

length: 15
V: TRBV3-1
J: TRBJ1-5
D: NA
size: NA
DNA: TGTGCCAGCAGACACATCCCCGGATGCAATCAGCCCCAGCATTTT
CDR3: CASRHIPGCNQPQHF

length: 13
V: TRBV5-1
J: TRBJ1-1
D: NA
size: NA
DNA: TGCGCCAGCAGCTTGGAACCAGGGAATGAAGCTTTCTTT
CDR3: CASSLEPGNEAFF

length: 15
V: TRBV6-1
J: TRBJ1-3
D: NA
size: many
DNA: TGTGCCAGCAGTGAAGAGGGTTGGGGTGGAAACACCATATATTTT
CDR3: CASSEEGWGGNTIYF

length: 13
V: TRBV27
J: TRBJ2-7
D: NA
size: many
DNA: TGCGCCAGCAGGTACACGAGCTCCTACGAGCAGTACTTC
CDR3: CASRYTSSYEQYF

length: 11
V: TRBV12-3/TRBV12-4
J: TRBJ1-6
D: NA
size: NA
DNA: TGTGCCAGCACCTATAATTCACCCCTCCACTTT
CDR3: CASTYNSPLHF

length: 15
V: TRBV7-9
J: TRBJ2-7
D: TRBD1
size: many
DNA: TGTGCCAGCAGCTGGGGCGGGACAGGGATCCACGAGCAGTACTTC
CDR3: CASSWGGTGIHEQYF